This T cell receptor (beta chain) is drawn from a study of blood T cell repertoires in COVID-19. The length of the CDR3 is 13 residues. CDR1 LGHDT and CDR2 YNNKEL come from the germline V gene (reference sequence). Unmatched junction bases numbered 2, after V lost 1 base and J lost 7 bases. Profiled with immunoSEQ multiplex PCR; TCRdb holds only in-frame clones, not every one. The sample records 350,000 to 400,000 clones, roughly 87% being singletons. Cohort placement rested on clinical history that participants reported themselves. Two consecutive negative NP/OP PCR tests, clearance, or resolved symptoms defined Cohort 3 recovery.

This sequence joins TRBV3-1 (or the pseudogene TRBV3-2) and TRBJ1-2; 8 bases agree with TRBD1. Sequencing was performed on PBMCs or T cells enriched from blood (not recorded which). The receptor's source is a woman in her thirties who had recovered from COVID-19. CDR3 protein: CASSQGTGSGYTF. In DNA, the CDR3 is TGTGCCAGCAGCCAAGGGACAGGGAGTGGCTACACCTTC.